These 5 T cell receptor beta chains were all obtained from the same sample, sequenced in a study of T cell changes during pregnancy in multiple sclerosis. Clones were read by immunoSEQ multiplex PCR, and TCRdb kept only the in-frame ones, dropping some. The sample contains around 130,000 clones, less than 97% of which appear only once. The input for sequencing was peripheral blood, taken after pregnancy. The receptors derive from a female donor with multiple sclerosis, enrolled in a pregnancy study.

This clone was observed once. The rearrangement uses TRBV10-3 and TRBJ2-2; tentative D call: TRBD2 (5 bases). Germline loops: CDR1 ENHRY, CDR2 SYGVKD. With 2 bases removed from V and 7 bases from J, the gap between germline ends came to 11 bases. The CDR3 extends over 14 amino acids. CDR3 in amino acids: CAISEPGESGELFF. The CDR3 coding sequence is TGTGCCATCAGTGAGCCTGGGGAGAGCGGGGAGCTGTTTTTT.

The V call is TRBV21-1, the J call TRBJ2-7; the D call TRBD1 from the table was never checked on the DNA. TRBV21-1 is an annotated pseudogene. The CDR3 extends over 11 amino acids. The CDR3 region is CTGVVVHEQYF. As DNA, the CDR3 is TGCACAGGGGTGGTGGTCCACGAGCAGTACTTC.

DNA of the CDR3: TGTGCCAGCAGAGTTGGGGGCGGGCCAGATACGCAGTATTTT. It encodes CASRVGGGPDTQYF. The V and J genes are TRBV6-6 and TRBJ2-3, with D possibly being TRBD1 (6 bases). V was shortened by 6 bases and J by 4 bases, with 14 bases between the two germline ends. From germline, CDR1 is MNHNY and CDR2 SVGAGI (reference sequence). This CDR3 has 14 amino acids.

The chain employs TRBV12-5 and TRBJ1-3, with unresolved D. CDR1 LGHNT and CDR2 FRNRAP come from the germline V gene. Trimming left V 7 bases short and J 10 bases short, with 17 bases between. There are 13 residues in the CDR3. CDR3 residues: CASVANPGETIYF. The CDR3 nucleotides are TGTGCTAGTGTCGCCAATCCCGGAGAGACCATATATTTT.

The rearrangement joins TRBV6-5 to TRBJ2-1, with 8 positions matching TRBD2. The CDR3 is 14 residues long. Germline V gene lookup returns CDR1 MNHEY and CDR2 SVGAGI. J gave up 5 bases and V 8 bases, and 8 bases lay outside the gene matches. The CDR3, as DNA: TGTGCCAGCGGAAGAAAGCGGGAGCACAATGAGCAGTTCTTC. As protein: CASGRKREHNEQFF.